Presented here are 10 T cell receptor beta chains from one specimen sequenced in a study of quantifying T cell responses using KT2 cells. Study background: Reverse transcription used primers in the TCR alpha and beta constant regions.

The cDNA 3' end received a ligated oligonucleotide with a UMI. The first PCR ran 3 to 5 cycles with an equimolar RC1.1 and RC1.2 beta primer mix. Each CDR3 protein is one row after TCRdb ran MiXCR on the UMI-ligation and nested PCR reads. Seen here are some 48,000 distinct CDR3 sequences, 11% observed once, and the top ten hold about 10%. Sequenced sample: PBMCs spiked with cells of the T cell clone KT2. All receptors come from a human donor.

The chain recombines TRBV5-1 with TRBJ1-2; D is uncertain. CDR1 is SGHRS and CDR2 is YFSETQ in the germline V gene. V was trimmed by 2 bases and J by 8 bases, leaving 13 bases between them. The CDR3 consists of 13 residues. CDR3 residues: CASSFDGSEGYTF. In nucleotides, the CDR3 is TGCGCCAGCAGCTTCGACGGATCCGAAGGCTACACCTTC.

The chain uses TRBV19 and TRBJ1-6; D unclear. This CDR3 is 16 amino acids long. The germline gives CDR1 LNHDA, CDR2 SQIVND (reference sequence). V was shortened by 5 bases and J by 4 bases, with 15 bases between the two germline ends. The CDR3 is CASSSTEVLYNSPLHF. The CDR3 region has the DNA TGTGCCAGTAGTTCAACCGAAGTACTTTATAATTCACCCCTCCACTTT.

The V and J genes are TRBV7-9 and TRBJ1-4, with D possibly being TRBD1 (6 bases). The V gene lost 4 bases and the J gene lost 8 bases, with 17 bases spanning the gap. This CDR3 contains 15 residues. CDR1 is SEHNR, CDR2 FQNEAQ, per germline (reference sequence). Written as DNA, the CDR3 is TGTGCCAGCAGCTCCGACAGGAGGAATGGGGAAAAACTGTTTTTT. Amino acids: CASSSDRRNGEKLFF. Filled out from reference TRBV7-9 and TRBJ1-4, the complete variable domain reads DTGVSQNPRHKITKRGQNVTFRCDPISEHNRLYWYRQTLGQGPEFLTYFQNEAQLEKSRLLSDRFSAERPKGSFSTLEIQRTEQGDSAMYLCASSSDRRNGEKLFFGSGTQLSVL.

This clonotype was observed at least ten times. The chain employs TRBV11-2 and TRBJ2-3; D ambiguous. Germline V gene data show CDR1 as SGHAT and CDR2 as FQNNGV. The CDR3 contains 14 residues. Trimming removed 0 bases from V and 2 bases from J, with 6 bases in between. The CDR3 sequence: CASSLDGPTDTQYF. The CDR3 nucleotides are TGTGCCAGCAGCTTAGATGGCCCCACAGATACGCAGTATTTT.

The rearrangement uses TRBV30 and TRBJ2-2; no clear D. The CDR3 length is 13 residues. The V gene lost 0 bases and the J gene lost 6 bases, with 8 bases spanning the gap. The germline V gene has CDR1 GTSNPN and CDR2 SVGIG (reference sequence). The CDR3 nucleotides read TGTGCCTGGAGTGTACGCGAACCCGGGGAGCTGTTTTTT. Protein: CAWSVREPGELFF.

The CDR3 loop reads CASSVLSSRTDTQYF. CDR3 in DNA: TGTGCCAGCAGCGTGTTATCCAGCCGCACAGATACGCAGTATTTT. This rearrangement joins TRBV9 to TRBJ2-3; D is uncertain. The CDR3 spans 15 residues. Germline loops: CDR1 SGDLS, CDR2 YYNGEE. V was cut by 2 bases and J by 1 base, with 11 bases left in between.

There are many counts of this clonotype. The chain employs TRBV9 and TRBJ2-3; possibly TRBD1 or TRBD2 for D (5 bases each). The length of the CDR3 is 15 residues. CDR1 and CDR2 from the germline V gene are SGDLS and YYNGEE. Trimming cost V 2 bases and J 3 bases, with 13 bases left between them. CDR3 sequence (DNA): TGTGCCAGCAGCGTGGGACCCGGAGAGACAGATACGCAGTATTTT. It yields the protein CASSVGPGETDTQYF.

Many counts were recorded for this clonotype. In DNA form, the CDR3 reads TGTGCCAGCCGGGCCGCGAACACTGAAGCTTTCTTT. Translation gives CASRAANTEAFF. The J gene is TRBJ1-1, the V gene TRBV6-6, with D hard to call. Germline V gene lookup returns CDR1 MNHNY and CDR2 SVGAGI (reference sequence). The CDR3 loop spans 12 amino acids. V dropped 8 bases and J dropped 1 base, with 8 bases sitting between them.

This clonotype has a count of ten or more. The V call is TRBV15, the J call TRBJ2-7, with a possible D match to TRBD2 (6 bases). With 5 bases removed from V and 3 bases from J, the gap between germline ends came to 11 bases. The CDR3 runs to 13 residues. From germline, CDR1 is LNHNV and CDR2 YYDKDF (reference sequence). The CDR3 reads CATSQSGGYEQYF. Here the CDR3 DNA reads TGTGCCACCAGCCAATCCGGGGGCTACGAGCAGTACTTC. Supplemented by reference TRBV15 and TRBJ2-7, the full variable domain reads DAMVIQNPRYQVTQFGKPVTLSCSQTLNHNVMYWYQQKSSQAPKLLFHYYDKDFNNEADTPDNFQSRRPNTSFCFLDIRSPGLGDTAMYLCATSQSGGYEQYFGPGTRLTVT.

The rearrangement joins TRBV4-3 to TRBJ1-1; maybe TRBD1 (6 bases). V dropped 0 bases and J dropped 6 bases, with 17 bases sitting between them. Germline CDR1 LGHNA, CDR2 YSLEER. The CDR3 is 16 amino acids. The CDR3 reads CASSQEQGLKSAEAFF. The CDR3 DNA reads TGCGCCAGCAGCCAAGAACAGGGCCTGAAAAGCGCTGAAGCTTTCTTT.